This note documents a single TCR beta chain sequence. Its antigen is currently unknown. Trimming removed 4 bases from V and 4 bases from J, with 4 bases in between. The germline CDR1 and CDR2 sequences are SGHAT and FQNNGV. The CDR3 covers 11 residues. The authors sequenced patients whose flow cytometry had shown CD8+CD57+ cell expansion. Severe acquired aplastic anemia was the diagnosis recorded for all patients. This record belongs to a study of CD8+CD57+ T cells in acquired aplastic anemia. Study overall: Average DNA yield from sorted CD4+ and CD8+ cells was around 3.2 ug.

Genomic DNA acted as the template from which TCR beta VDJ combination and CDR3 sequence profiling were carried out. TCRdb passed the reads through MiXCR, listing each CDR3 protein once. The sample holds 100,000 to 150,000 distinct CDR3 sequences; over 55% are singletons and the top ten take 25% to 30%. General study points: A set of around 30 CD8+ CDR3 sequences was shared between patients and controls, and these sequences appeared highly expressed in patients. Patients and healthy controls showed no significant CD8+ Simpson's diversity difference.

Sequencing was done on a sample of sorted CD4+, CD8+, or CD8+CD57+ T cells (not recorded which) from PBMCs. V usage is TRBV11-2 and J usage is TRBJ1-2; no clear D. The sequence derives from a human donor with aplastic anemia. CDR3 sequence reads: CASSSSYGYTF. For the CDR3, the DNA is TGTGCCAGCAGCTCTTCCTATGGCTACACCTTC.